The 23 T cell receptor beta chains below come from one sample, sequenced in a study of molecular identifiers for immune sequencing clone quantification. MiXCR, applied by TCRdb to the PCR reads, yields one record per CDR3 protein. This repertoire shows nearly 650,000 distinct CDR3 sequences, roughly 23% found once; its top ten account for about 0.8%. Sequenced input: naive CD8+ T cells from blood, with Jurkat cell RNA spiked in. The subset here: FACS-sorted CD8+CD4-CCR7+CD45RA+ naive T cells. The receptors stem from a human donor in good health. Some libraries in this study had Jurkat cell RNA spiked in.

This clonotype was counted many times. The CDR3 region is CASRGQTGGYYEQYF. CDR3 bases: TGTGCCAGCAGGGGCCAGACAGGGGGTTACTACGAGCAGTACTTC. This sequence joins TRBV12-3 or TRBV12-4 and TRBJ2-7; 9 bases map to TRBD1. V trimming: 6 bases; J trimming: 3 bases; junction bases outside the gene matches: 9. This CDR3 is built from 15 residues.

This clonotype occurred a few times. The V gene is TRBV7-9, the J gene TRBJ2-1; perhaps TRBD1 as D (5 bases). Between the trimmed V and J ends, which lost 5 bases and 3 bases, there was a span of 20 bases. CDR1 and CDR2 from the germline V gene are SEHNR and FQNEAQ (reference sequence). The CDR3 covers 17 residues. The CDR3 is CASSRFPTGQYYNEQFF. DNA of the CDR3: TGTGCCAGCAGCCGCTTCCCCACAGGCCAATACTACAATGAGCAGTTCTTC.

The sample holds many counts of this clonotype. This rearrangement joins TRBV6-6 to TRBJ1-1; D may be TRBD1 (5 bases). The length of the CDR3 is 13 residues. The ends were cut back, 6 bases at V and 5 bases at J, with 13 bases in the middle. In germline, CDR1 is MNHNY, CDR2 SVGAGI (reference sequence). The CDR3 loop reads CASSPRWGTEAFF. As DNA, the CDR3 is TGTGCCAGCAGCCCGAGGTGGGGGACTGAAGCTTTCTTT.

The chain uses TRBV5-6 and TRBJ2-2; D uncertain. This CDR3 has 14 amino acids. V gave up 2 bases and J gave up 1 base, with 6 bases separating them. Germline V gene sequence: CDR1 SGHDT, CDR2 YYEEEE. The CDR3 loop reads CASSFRRNTGELFF. CDR3 in DNA: TGTGCCAGCAGCTTTAGGCGGAACACCGGGGAGCTGTTTTTT.

This clonotype was counted ten times or more. This sequence joins TRBV4-3 and TRBJ2-3, with D possibly matching TRBD2 (6 bases). There are 15 residues in the CDR3. The V and J ends lost 0 bases and 4 bases respectively, with 11 bases between them. The germline CDR1 and CDR2 sequences are LGHNA and YSLEER. The CDR3 nucleotides read TGCGCCAGCAGCCAAGATAGTGGAGGGCCAGATACGCAGTATTTT. Its translation: CASSQDSGGPDTQYF.

The V call is TRBV7-6, the J call TRBJ2-3; D perhaps matches TRBD2 (7 bases). With 0 bases removed from V and 2 bases from J, the gap between germline ends came to 12 bases. The CDR3 contains 16 residues. Germline loops: CDR1 SGHVS, CDR2 FNYEAQ. The CDR3 coding sequence is TGTGCCAGCAGCTTAGCGCGGGGGCTGGACACAGATACGCAGTATTTT. As protein: CASSLARGLDTDTQYF.

There are a few counts of this clonotype. The chain has TRBV19 and TRBJ1-1; D call uncertain. This CDR3 spans 13 amino acids. Germline V gene sequence: CDR1 LNHDA, CDR2 SQIVND (reference sequence). Trimming cost V 9 bases and J 1 base, with 12 bases left between them. The CDR3 sequence is CASGLTANTEAFF. The CDR3 DNA sequence: TGTGCCAGCGGACTTACAGCGAACACTGAAGCTTTCTTT.

The rearrangement joins TRBV27 to TRBJ2-2; 12 nucleotides agree with TRBD2. CDR3 size: 16 residues. The ends lost 5 bases at V and 6 bases at J; junction bases unmatched: 7. CDR1 is MNHEY, CDR2 SMNVEV, per germline (reference sequence). CDR3: CASSPPGLAGPGELFF. DNA of the CDR3: TGTGCCAGCAGTCCACCGGGACTAGCGGGCCCCGGGGAGCTGTTTTTT.

Of note for this clonotype: A much more abundant neighbour one base away suggests this may be a read error. J is TRBJ1-1 and V is TRBV29-1, with D hard to call. This CDR3 comprises 13 residues. CDR1 and CDR2 (germline): SQVTM, ANQGSEA. DNA of the CDR3: TGCAGCATTGAGGGCAACCTGAACACTGAAGCTTTCTTT. As protein: CSIEGNLNTEAFF.

This clonotype was recorded at least ten times. CDR3 nucleotides: TGTGCCAGCGGAGGGGCAGTAACAGAAAAACTGTTTTTT. Amino acids: CASGGAVTEKLFF. The rearrangement uses TRBV12-3 or TRBV12-4 and TRBJ1-4, with a weak D call TRBD1 (5 bases). Trimming stripped 8 bases from V and 8 bases from J, with 15 bases between. CDR3 length: 13 amino acids.

Details on this clonotype: Being one base from a much bigger clone, this may be a read error. J is TRBJ2-3 and V is TRBV5-1; maybe TRBD2 (6 bases). Per germline, CDR1 SGHRS and CDR2 YFSETQ. The CDR3 spans 18 residues. The V gene lost 4 bases and the J gene lost 1 base, with 22 bases spanning the gap. The CDR3 region is CASSTWTTLPDGTDTQYF. CDR3 nucleotides: TGCGCCAGCAGCACTTGGACTACGCTGCCCGACGGCACAGATACGCAGTATTTT. The complete variable domain, with remaining parts taken from reference TRBV5-1 and TRBJ2-3, reads KAGVTQTPRYLIKTRGQQVTLSCSPISGHRSVSWYQQTPGQGLQFLFEYFSETQRNKGNFPGRFSGRQFSNSRSEMNVSTLELGDSALYLCASSTWTTLPDGTDTQYFGPGTRLTVL.

This clonotype was seen repeatedly, ten times or more. This chain joins TRBV30 and TRBJ2-7; D possibly corresponds to TRBD1 (6 bases). The germline CDR1 and CDR2 sequences are GTSNPN and SVGIG (reference sequence). V was clipped by 3 bases and J by 0 bases, with 9 bases between them. This CDR3 has 13 amino acids. CDR3 bases: TGTGCCTGGAGACCGGACAGCTCCTACGAGCAGTACTTC. It encodes CAWRPDSSYEQYF.

Note on this clonotype: Given the absence of the conserved phenylalanine or tryptophan at the CDR3 end, a read error is likely. The chain recombines TRBV9 with TRBJ2-3; D not resolved. Trimming took off 0 bases at V and 2 bases at J, with 7 bases between the two ends. CDR1 and CDR2 (germline): SGDLS, YYNGEE. This CDR3 region has 14 residues. This chain's CDR3 is CASSVASYTDTQYL. The CDR3 DNA is TGTGCCAGCAGCGTAGCGTCCTACACAGATACGCAGTATCTT.

The chain is built from TRBV4-3 and TRBJ2-1; 8 nucleotides match TRBD1. V lost 0 bases and J lost 5; bases outside the gene matches: 3. This CDR3 spans 15 amino acids. CDR1 is LGHNA and CDR2 is YSLEER in the germline V gene. CDR3 protein: CASSQDRTGNNEQFF. For the CDR3, the DNA is TGCGCCAGCAGCCAAGACCGGACAGGGAACAATGAGCAGTTCTTC.

There are many counts of this clonotype. The chain has TRBV5-1 and TRBJ2-2, with TRBD2 matching over 14 bases. Germline loops: CDR1 SGHRS, CDR2 YFSETQ. The CDR3 covers 18 residues. With 2 bases clipped from V and 4 bases from J, the junction kept 7 bases outside the gene matches. The CDR3 loop reads CASSFGTSGSGGTGELFF. The CDR3 DNA is TGCGCCAGCAGCTTCGGGACTAGCGGGAGTGGCGGCACCGGGGAGCTGTTTTTT.

This clonotype came up many times. The V and J genes are TRBV30 and TRBJ1-5; 7 positions match TRBD1. Germline V lookup: CDR1 GTSNPN, CDR2 SVGIG (reference sequence). J gave up 1 base and V 5 bases, and 2 bases lay outside the gene matches. The CDR3 has 13 amino acids. Here the CDR3 DNA reads TGTGCCTGGTCAGGGGGGAGCAATCAGCCCCAGCATTTT. Amino acids: CAWSGGSNQPQHF.

In the case of this clonotype: A read error is likely, as this CDR3 ends without the conserved phenylalanine or tryptophan. The V and J genes are TRBV11-3 and TRBJ1-1; D not resolved. Trimming left V 4 bases short and J 1 base short, with 7 bases between. This CDR3 is built from 13 residues. The germline V gene has CDR1 SGHNT and CDR2 YENEEA. CDR3 residues: CASSSEENTEAFS. The CDR3, as DNA: TGTGCCAGCAGCTCTGAGGAGAACACTGAAGCTTTCTCT.

About this clonotype: Just one base apart from a much larger clone, this may be a read error. J is TRBJ2-5 and V is TRBV7-7; possible D gene TRBD2, 6 bases. CDR1 is SSHAT, CDR2 FNYEAQ, per germline (reference sequence). The CDR3 runs 13 residues. DNA for the CDR3: TGTACTAGCACCCCGTACCCCCAAGAGACCCAGTACTTC. Translating it yields CTSTPYPQETQYF.

On this clonotype: A read error may explain this, as a much larger clone is one base away. The chain recombines TRBV11-2 with TRBJ2-3; a weak D match, TRBD2 (5 bases). This CDR3 has 14 residues. Germline assignment: CDR1 SGHAT and CDR2 FQNNGV. The CDR3 DNA follows: TGTGCCAGCACCCTCGGGAATCCGGCAGATACGCTGTATTTT. Protein sequence: CASTLGNPADTLYF.

This chain links TRBV20-1 with TRBJ2-5, with D unclear. The germline V gene has CDR1 DFQATT and CDR2 SNEGSKA (reference sequence). The CDR3 length is 15 residues. Between the trimmed V and J ends, which lost 6 bases and 1 base, there was a span of 18 bases. CDR3 nucleotides: TGCAGTGCCCAGGACCTCTGGGTGAGCCAAGAGACCCAGTACTTC. It encodes CSAQDLWVSQETQYF.

Remarks on this clonotype: The junction and the germline gene differ at one end; a read error may be behind it. This chain uses TRBV4-1 with TRBJ2-7; no definite D call. CDR1 is MGHRA and CDR2 is YSYEKL in the germline V gene. The CDR3 runs to 14 residues. The CDR3 nucleotides read TGCGCCAGCAGCCAAGATCTCGACACCTACAAGCAGTACTTC. This encodes CASSQDLDTYKQYF.

This chain links TRBV6-5 with TRBJ1-5; D unresolved. V was shortened by 2 bases and J by 6 bases, with 8 bases between the two germline ends. CDR3 size: 13 residues. Germline V lookup: CDR1 MNHEY, CDR2 SVGAGI. The CDR3 region has the DNA TGTGCCAGCAGTTACAGGTACAGTCAGCCCCAGCATTTT. Translated, it gives CASSYRYSQPQHF.

This clonotype occurred a few times. A much larger clonotype is one base distant, so this may be a read error. This sequence joins TRBV2 and TRBJ2-3; 10 bases match TRBD2. CDR1 is SNHLY, CDR2 FYNNEI, per germline. The CDR3 extends over 15 amino acids. CDR3 nucleotide sequence: TGTGCCGGCAGTGAAGGAGCGGGGGGGCCGAATACGCAGTATTTT. It translates to CAGSEGAGGPNTQYF.